This entry lists 6 T cell receptor beta chains sequenced from one sample in a study of T cell repertoires in cytomegalovirus infection. Each CDR3 protein gets one entry after TCRdb re-called the reads with MiXCR. The table records approximately 110,000 distinct CDR3 sequences, 9.5% to 13% of them present only once. Antigens of these TCRs are unknown. Material: PBMCs, sequenced either directly or after in vitro stimulation (not recorded which). The receptors here all came from a human donor in good health (CMV status not recorded). Some clones in this sample may be carry-over from other donors' samples.

This clonotype showed up many times. The rearrangement uses TRBV7-3 and TRBJ2-7; 11 bases agree with TRBD2. The CDR3 covers 15 residues. Germline assignment: CDR1 SGHTA and CDR2 FQGTGA. V was pared by 5 bases and J by 3 bases, with 6 bases of the junction left unmatched. The CDR3 reads CASSPTSGAYYEQYF. CDR3 DNA sequence: TGTGCCAGCAGCCCGACTAGCGGGGCTTACTACGAGCAGTACTTC. Full variable domain (rest looked up from reference TRBV7-3 and TRBJ2-7): GAGVSQTPSNKVTEKGKYVELRCDPISGHTALYWYRQSLGQGPEFLIYFQGTGAADDSGLPNDRFFAVRPEGSVSTLKIQRTERGDSAVYLCASSPTSGAYYEQYFGPGTRLTVT.

The gene calls are TRBV7-9 and TRBJ2-7; either TRBD1 or TRBD2 may fit D (5 bases each). The CDR3 extends over 15 amino acids. V was cut by 4 bases and J by 3 bases, with 16 bases left in between. In germline, CDR1 is SEHNR, CDR2 FQNEAQ (reference sequence). The chain's CDR3 is CASSSDGPRGYEQYF. The CDR3 nucleotides are TGTGCCAGCAGCTCAGACGGACCGAGGGGCTACGAGCAGTACTTC.

With respect to this clonotype: The germline gene is not matched at one end of the junction; a read error may be the cause. V is TRBV15 and J is TRBJ1-4, with TRBD1 matching over 12 bases. Per the germline V gene, CDR1 is LNHNV and CDR2 is YYDKDF (reference sequence). The CDR3 loop spans 15 amino acids. CDR3 loop: CSTRGTGGSNEKLFF. DNA for the CDR3: TGTTCCACCAGAGGGACAGGGGGCTCTAATGAAAAACTGTTTTTT.

In its sample, this clonotype was seen many times. V gene TRBV10-2 combines with J gene TRBJ1-6; D is undetermined. The V gene lost 0 bases and the J gene lost 8 bases, with 5 bases spanning the gap. Germline V gene data show CDR1 as WSHSY and CDR2 as SAAADI. This CDR3 has 13 amino acids. Here the CDR3 reads CASSESLDSPLHF. CDR3 nucleotides: TGCGCCAGCAGTGAGTCGTTGGATTCACCCCTCCACTTT.

This clonotype has at least ten counts. The rearrangement joins TRBV10-3 to TRBJ2-7, with TRBD1 identical over 8 bases. CDR3 length: 12 amino acids. CDR1 is ENHRY, CDR2 SYGVKD, per germline. The V gene end was trimmed by 6 bases and the J gene end by 6 bases; junction bases not matched to a gene: 4. Here the CDR3 reads CAISDRGIEQYV. CDR3 sequence (DNA): TGTGCCATCAGCGACAGGGGAATCGAGCAGTACGTC.

Many counts were recorded for this clonotype. The V call is TRBV14, the J call TRBJ2-1, with D perhaps being TRBD1 or TRBD2 (5 bases each). Deletions cut 2 bases from V and 4 bases from J, with 24 bases between. CDR3 size: 19 residues. The germline V gene has CDR1 SGHDN and CDR2 FVKESK. CDR3 amino acids: CASSQWTSRLVGHYNEQFF. As DNA, the CDR3 is TGTGCCAGCAGCCAATGGACTTCCCGGTTGGTGGGGCATTACAATGAGCAGTTCTTC.